This paragraph covers one T cell receptor beta chain sequence. This sample is part of a study of blood T cell repertoires in COVID-19. Study summary: Material from acute and convalescent COVID-19 was sourced from the United States, Italy and Spain.

Looked up from germline, CDR1 is SQVTM and CDR2 is ANQGSEA. CDR3 length: 14 residues. V was clipped by 6 bases and J by 5 bases; unmatched bases: 9. TCRdb keeps only in-frame clones here, not all; method: immunoSEQ multiplex PCR. The data hold around 480,000 clones, with about nine tenths observed a single time. This receptor was identified in a woman aged 45-65 years with COVID-19, enrolled during active disease. The gene calls are TRBV29-1 and TRBJ2-1; 8 bases line up with TRBD2. Sequencing was carried out using peripheral blood. The CDR3 DNA sequence: TGCAGCGTCTCATCGGGGGGGGGCCACAATGAGCAGTTCTTC. Encoded protein: CSVSSGGGHNEQFF.